This T cell receptor (beta chain) is from a study of blood T cell repertoires in COVID-19. About the study: Collection of acute and convalescent COVID-19 samples took place in the United States, Italy and Spain. The analysed material was cDNA or gDNA that came from T cells, B-cell-depleted T cells, or PBMCs.

Germline CDR1 and CDR2: SEHNR and FQNEAQ (reference sequence). V dropped 5 bases and J dropped 2; count of bases not matched to a gene: 4. CDR3 length equals 15 residues. During active infection, Seattle patients enrolled and were then monitored through disease. This clone turned up a few times. In the original workflow: Counts of nucleated cells, estimated from reference gene primer amplification, were obtained. The repertoire was sequenced with immunoSEQ multiplex PCR; TCRdb's copy has only in-frame clones and lacks some. That table gives V, J and clone size, and the DNA gave D and trimming. The table has 220,000 or so clones, 82% seen once.

The chain links TRBV7-9 to TRBJ1-3, with TRBD1 matching over 9 bases. Sequencing was done on a sample of peripheral blood. The sequence came from an elderly woman with COVID-19, enrolled during active disease. DNA for the CDR3: TGTGCCAGCAGCGCCACAGGGGGCACTGGAAACACCATATATTTT. Its protein is CASSATGGTGNTIYF.